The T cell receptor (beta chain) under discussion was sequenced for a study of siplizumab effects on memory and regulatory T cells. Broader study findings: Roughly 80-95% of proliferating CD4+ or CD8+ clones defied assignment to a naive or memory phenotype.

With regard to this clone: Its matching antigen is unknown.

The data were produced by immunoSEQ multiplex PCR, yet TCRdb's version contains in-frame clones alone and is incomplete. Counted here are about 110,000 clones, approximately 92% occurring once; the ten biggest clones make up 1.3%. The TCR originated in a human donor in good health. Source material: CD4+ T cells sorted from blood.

This chain's CDR3 is CASNEGGSAKLFF. The CDR3 nucleotides are TGTGCCAGTAACGAGGGAGGTTCGGCAAAACTGTTTTTT. This sequence joins TRBV19 and TRBJ1-4, with D unresolved. Between the trimmed V and J ends, which lost 7 bases and 10 bases, there was a span of 16 bases. CDR1 and CDR2 from the germline V gene are LNHDA and SQIVND (reference sequence). The length of the CDR3 is 13 residues.